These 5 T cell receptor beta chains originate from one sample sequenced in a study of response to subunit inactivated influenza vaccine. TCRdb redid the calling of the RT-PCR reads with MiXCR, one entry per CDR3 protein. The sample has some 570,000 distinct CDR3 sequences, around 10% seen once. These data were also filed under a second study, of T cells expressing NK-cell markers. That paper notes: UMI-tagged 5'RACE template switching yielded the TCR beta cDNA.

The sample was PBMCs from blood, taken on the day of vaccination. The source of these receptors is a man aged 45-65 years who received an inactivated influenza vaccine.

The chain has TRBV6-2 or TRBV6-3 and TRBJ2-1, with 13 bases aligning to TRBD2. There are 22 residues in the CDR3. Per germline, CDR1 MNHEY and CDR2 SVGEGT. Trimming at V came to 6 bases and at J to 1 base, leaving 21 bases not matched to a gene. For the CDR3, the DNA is TGTGCCAGCAGGCTACTAGCGGGGGGGCCGACACTGCCTCTAGGGTCCTACAATGAGCAGTTCTTC. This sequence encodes CASRLLAGGPTLPLGSYNEQFF.

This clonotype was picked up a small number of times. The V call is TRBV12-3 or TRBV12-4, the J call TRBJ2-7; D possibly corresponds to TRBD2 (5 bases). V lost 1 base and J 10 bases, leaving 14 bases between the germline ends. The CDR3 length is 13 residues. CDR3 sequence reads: CASSLGGDTGQYF. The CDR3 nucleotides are TGTGCCAGCAGTTTAGGAGGTGATACGGGACAGTACTTC.

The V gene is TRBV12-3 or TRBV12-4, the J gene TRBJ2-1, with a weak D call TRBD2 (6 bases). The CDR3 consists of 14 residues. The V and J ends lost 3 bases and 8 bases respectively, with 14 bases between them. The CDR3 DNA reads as TGTGCCAGCAGTTTTTATAGCGGTGGATATGAGCAGTTCTTC. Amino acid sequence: CASSFYSGGYEQFF.

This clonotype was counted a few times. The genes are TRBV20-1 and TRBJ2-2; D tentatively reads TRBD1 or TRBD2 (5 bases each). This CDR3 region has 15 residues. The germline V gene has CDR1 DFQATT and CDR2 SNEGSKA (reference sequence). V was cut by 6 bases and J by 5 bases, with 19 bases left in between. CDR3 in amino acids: CSAKRDGVGTGELFF. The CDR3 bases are TGCAGTGCCAAGAGGGACGGGGTGGGAACCGGGGAGCTGTTTTTT.

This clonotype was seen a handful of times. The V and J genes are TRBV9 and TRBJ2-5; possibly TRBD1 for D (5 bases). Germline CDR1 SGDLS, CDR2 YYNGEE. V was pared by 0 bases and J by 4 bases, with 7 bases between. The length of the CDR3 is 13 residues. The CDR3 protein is CASSVVTGETQYF. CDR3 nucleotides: TGTGCCAGCAGCGTAGTAACAGGAGAGACCCAGTACTTC. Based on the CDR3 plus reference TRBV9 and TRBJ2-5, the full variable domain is DSGVTQTPKHLITATGQRVTLRCSPRSGDLSVYWYQQSLDQGLQFLIQYYNGEERAKGNILERFSAQQFPDLHSELNLSSLELGDSALYFCASSVVTGETQYFGPGTRLLVL.